The rows below give T cell receptor beta chains drawn from one sample of a study of T-cell memory formation after mild COVID-19. TCRdb processed the 5' RACE reads anew with MiXCR; each CDR3 protein has one entry. The sample shows 100,000 to 120,000 distinct CDR3 sequences, about a sixth of them seen only once. Sample: PBMCs or a T cell subset sorted from them (not recorded which). Receptors were obtained from a man younger than 35 who had mild COVID-19 (a few samples of this study predate the infection). Cell type and time point are not known. Each CDR3 is given with its conserved first and last residue. The D gene is left open where the match is weak. Clone size is not always given. Where it is, it says once, few, many or a class for expanded clones.

cdr3_length d_call clone_size j_call v_call cdr3_aa cdr3_nt
17 - - TRBJ1-5 TRBV15 CATSRDQLGSPNQPQHF TGTGCCACCAGCAGAGATCAGTTAGGGAGCCCCAATCAGCCCCAGCATTTT
15 - few TRBJ2-2 TRBV12-3/TRBV12-4 CASSLRLERVGELFF TGTGCCAGCAGTTTGAGACTAGAGCGTGTCGGGGAGCTGTTTTTT
16 - few TRBJ2-5 TRBV7-2 CASSPKGGGSEETQYF TGTGCCAGCAGCCCGAAAGGGGGGGGCAGTGAAGAGACCCAGTACTTC
14 - few TRBJ2-7 TRBV6-5 CASTDPRPSYEQYF TGTGCCAGCACCGACCCCAGGCCCTCCTACGAGCAGTACTTC
13 - - TRBJ1-1 TRBV6-2/TRBV6-3 CASSYTGNTEAFF TGTGCCAGCAGTTATACCGGGAACACTGAAGCTTTCTTT
13 - few TRBJ1-2 TRBV12-3/TRBV12-4 CASSPGRGYGYTF TGTGCCAGCAGTCCCGGGCGAGGCTATGGCTACACCTTC
12 - few TRBJ2-5 TRBV6-2/TRBV6-3 CASRPNQETQYF TGTGCCAGCAGGCCGAACCAAGAGACCCAGTACTTC
13 - - TRBJ2-2 TRBV5-1 CASTFGALGELFF TGCGCCAGCACCTTCGGCGCTCTGGGGGAGCTGTTTTTT
14 - few TRBJ1-5 TRBV2 CASSGSGRNQPQHF TGTGCCAGCAGTGGTTCAGGGCGGAATCAGCCCCAGCATTTT
14 - once TRBJ2-2 TRBV6-4 CASSEGLNTGELFF TGTGCCAGCAGTGAAGGGTTGAACACCGGGGAGCTGTTTTTT
15 - few TRBJ2-1 TRBV19 CASSIRGASYNEQFF TGTGCCAGTAGTATTCGGGGGGCCTCCTACAATGAGCAGTTCTTC
13 - few TRBJ2-7 TRBV30 CAWTPAVSYEQYF TGTGCCTGGACCCCAGCGGTCTCCTACGAGCAGTACTTC
15 TRBD1 few TRBJ2-3 TRBV12-3/TRBV12-4 CASSQQGVGTDTQYF TGTGCCAGCAGCCAGCAGGGGGTAGGCACAGATACGCAGTATTTT
12 - few TRBJ2-3 TRBV30 CAWGPRRDTQYF TGTGCCTGGGGACCACGGCGGGATACGCAGTATTTT
15 - few TRBJ2-3 TRBV7-2 CASSRFVEPTDTQYF TGTGCCAGCAGCCGATTTGTTGAACCCACAGATACGCAGTATTTT
12 - few TRBJ1-3 TRBV12-3/TRBV12-4 CASSLERNTIYF TGTGCCAGCAGTTTAGAACGAAACACCATATATTTT
12 TRBD1 - TRBJ2-7 TRBV4-2 CASSSRRDRFFF TGTGCCAGCAGTTCTAGACGGGACAGATTCTTCTTC
13 - - TRBJ1-2 TRBV5-1 CASSLSQLYGYTF TGCGCCAGCAGCTTGTCTCAACTCTATGGCTACACCTTC
14 TRBD2 few TRBJ2-5 TRBV7-3 CASSNGGAGQTQYF TGTGCCAGCAGCAACGGGGGGGCCGGGCAGACCCAGTACTTC
17 TRBD2 few TRBJ2-3 TRBV10-3 CAINPGLAVPGTDTQYF TGTGCCATCAACCCGGGACTAGCGGTTCCTGGCACAGATACGCAGTATTTT
12 - - TRBJ2-3 TRBV7-8 CASAGTRDTQYF TGTGCCAGCGCGGGGACTCGGGATACGCAGTATTTT
14 - - TRBJ1-5 TRBV7-8 CASSAREGNQPQHF TGTGCCAGCAGCGCTAGGGAGGGCAATCAGCCCCAGCATTTT
17 - few TRBJ2-3 TRBV5-1 CASSRRFSGVSTDTQYF TGCGCCAGCAGCCGGAGATTCTCGGGGGTTAGCACAGATACGCAGTATTTT
13 - - TRBJ1-2 TRBV2 CASSGLGVYGYTF TGTGCCAGCAGTGGCCTCGGGGTCTATGGCTACACCTTC
15 - - TRBJ1-1 TRBV9 CASSVDSVWNTEAFF TGTGCCAGCAGCGTTGATTCCGTTTGGAACACTGAAGCTTTCTTT
16 - few TRBJ2-1 TRBV5-1 CASSAYVEISYNEQFF TGCGCCAGCAGCGCCTACGTCGAAATCTCCTACAATGAGCAGTTCTTC
14 TRBD2 many TRBJ2-7 TRBV10-3 CAARTSGGSYEQYF TGTGCCGCAAGGACTAGCGGGGGTTCCTACGAGCAGTACTTC
15 - - TRBJ1-2 TRBV7-9 CASSLPSDGGYGYTF TGTGCCAGCAGCCTGCCCTCGGACGGCGGCTATGGCTACACCTTC
14 TRBD2 - TRBJ2-1 TRBV12-3/TRBV12-4 CASRQTPGLANQFF TGTGCCAGCAGACAGACACCGGGACTAGCAAACCAGTTCTTC
16 TRBD2 - TRBJ2-2 TRBV5-1 CASKSGGRIATGELFF TGCGCCAGCAAGTCGGGGGGACGAATTGCGACCGGGGAGCTGTTTTTT
11 - - TRBJ2-3 TRBV28 CASRGLDTQYF TGTGCCAGCAGGGGGCTAGATACGCAGTATTTT
13 TRBD1 many TRBJ2-5 TRBV11-1 CASSHGTEETQYF TGTGCCAGCAGCCATGGGACAGAAGAGACCCAGTACTTC
12 - - TRBJ1-2 TRBV4-2 CASSQGPLVDTF TGTGCCAGCAGCCAAGGTCCACTTGTAGACACCTTC
15 - few TRBJ1-1 TRBV5-1 CASSLANLGRSEAFF TGCGCCAGCAGCTTGGCCAATCTTGGTAGGTCTGAAGCTTTCTTT
14 - few TRBJ1-1 TRBV6-5 CASSPAGQNTEAFF TGTGCCAGCAGTCCAGCAGGGCAGAACACTGAAGCTTTCTTT
13 - many TRBJ2-5 TRBV12-3/TRBV12-4 CASRLNGQETQYF TGTGCCAGCAGGCTCAACGGGCAAGAGACCCAGTACTTC
13 - few TRBJ2-5 TRBV5-1 CASSLAGRAAQYF TGCGCCAGCAGCTTGGCCGGCAGGGCAGCCCAGTACTTC
15 TRBD2 - TRBJ2-2 TRBV3-1 CASSQGLVNTGELFF TGTGCCAGCAGCCAGGGACTAGTCAACACCGGGGAGCTGTTTTTT
14 TRBD2 few TRBJ2-1 TRBV7-7 CASSLTSGGSEQFF TGTGCTAGCAGCTTGACTAGCGGGGGGAGTGAGCAGTTCTTC
15 TRBD1 once TRBJ2-1 TRBV27 CASSLDRGSNNEQFF TGTGCCAGCAGTTTGGACAGGGGTTCCAACAATGAGCAGTTCTTC
12 - many TRBJ1-2 TRBV5-5 CASSFDDYGYTF TGTGCCAGCAGCTTTGACGACTATGGCTACACCTTC
16 - - TRBJ1-3 TRBV7-2 CASSLRRQSSGNTIYF TGTGCCAGCAGCTTAAGGAGACAGAGCTCTGGAAACACCATATATTTT